A selection of T cell receptor beta chains follows, all from one sample in a study of cytomegalovirus exposure and HLA in healthy donors. Some clones are missing from TCRdb's copy, which holds only in-frame ones; the method was immunoSEQ multiplex PCR. The sample shows about 130,000 clones, around two thirds of them seen only once. Sequenced input: PBMCs. These receptors were obtained from a man in his 60s in good health and CMV-seropositive. The CDR3 runs from the conserved cysteine through the conserved F or W. D genes are given only for firm matches. The size field is filled for only some rows; it gives once, few, many or a size class.

v_call	d_call	j_call	clone_size	cdr3_nt	cdr3_aa
TRBV4-1	.	TRBJ2-7	many	TGCGCCAGCAGGGGGTCGGGGTACGAGCAGTACTTC	CASRGSGYEQYF
TRBV27	TRBD1	TRBJ1-2	.	TGTGCCAGCAGGCACGTCCGGGGACAGGGGCGAGTCATAATGAATGGCTACACCTTC	CASRHVRGQGRVIMNGYTF
TRBV6-5	TRBD2	TRBJ2-3	.	TGTGCCAGCAGTTACTCACTAGCGGGGGGCACAGATACGCAGTATTTT	CASSYSLAGGTDTQYF
TRBV4-2	TRBD2	TRBJ2-5	.	TGTGCCAGCAGCCAAGGTCCAGGTAGCGGGGGTGAGACCCAGTACTTC	CASSQGPGSGGETQYF
TRBV28	.	TRBJ1-1	.	TGTGCCAGCAGCCTTAACCTACAGGGAGCTTTCTTT	CASSLNLQGAFF
TRBV1	.	TRBJ2-3	.	TGCACCAGCAGCCAAGGACAGGGGAGGGATACGCAGTATTTT	CTSSQGQGRDTQYF
TRBV5-6	TRBD1	TRBJ1-3	.	TGTGCCAGCAGCCAGGACAGGGCGGGAAACACCATATATTTT	CASSQDRAGNTIYF
TRBV9	.	TRBJ2-2	.	TGTGCCAGCAGCGCCACATACGGGGCCGGGGAGCTGTTTTTT	CASSATYGAGELFF
TRBV2	.	TRBJ2-2	.	TGTGCCAGCAGTGAGCAGGGGCGGACCGGGGAGCTGTTTTTT	CASSEQGRTGELFF
TRBV6-1	.	TRBJ2-2	.	TGTGCCAGCACGCGGGATCCCACCGGGGAGCTGTTTTTT	CASTRDPTGELFF